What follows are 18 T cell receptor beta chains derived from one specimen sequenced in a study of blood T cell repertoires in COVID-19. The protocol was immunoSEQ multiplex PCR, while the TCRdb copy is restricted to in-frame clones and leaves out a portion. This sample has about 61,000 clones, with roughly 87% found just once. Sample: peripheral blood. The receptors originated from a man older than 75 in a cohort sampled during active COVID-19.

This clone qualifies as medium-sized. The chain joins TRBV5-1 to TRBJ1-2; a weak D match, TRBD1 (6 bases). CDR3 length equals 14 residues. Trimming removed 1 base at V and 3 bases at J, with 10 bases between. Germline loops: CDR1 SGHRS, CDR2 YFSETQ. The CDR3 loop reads CASSLSQGHYGYTF. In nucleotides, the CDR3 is TGCGCCAGCAGCTTGAGTCAGGGGCACTATGGCTACACCTTC.

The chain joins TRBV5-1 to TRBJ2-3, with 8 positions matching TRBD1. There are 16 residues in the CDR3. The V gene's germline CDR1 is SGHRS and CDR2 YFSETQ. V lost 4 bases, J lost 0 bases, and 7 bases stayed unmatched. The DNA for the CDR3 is TGCGCCAGCAGCCCTACGGGACAGGCTAGCACAGATACGCAGTATTTT. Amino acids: CASSPTGQASTDTQYF.

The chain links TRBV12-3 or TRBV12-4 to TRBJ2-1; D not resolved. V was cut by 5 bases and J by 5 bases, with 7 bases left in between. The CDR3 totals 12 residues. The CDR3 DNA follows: TGTGCCAGCAGTCCATTCAACAATGAGCAGTTCTTC. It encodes CASSPFNNEQFF.

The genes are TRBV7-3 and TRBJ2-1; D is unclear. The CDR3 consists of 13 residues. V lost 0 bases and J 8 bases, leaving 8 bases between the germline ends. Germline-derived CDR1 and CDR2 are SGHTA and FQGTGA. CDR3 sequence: CASSLTVRDEQFF. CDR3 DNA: TGTGCCAGCAGCTTAACGGTCCGGGATGAGCAGTTCTTC.

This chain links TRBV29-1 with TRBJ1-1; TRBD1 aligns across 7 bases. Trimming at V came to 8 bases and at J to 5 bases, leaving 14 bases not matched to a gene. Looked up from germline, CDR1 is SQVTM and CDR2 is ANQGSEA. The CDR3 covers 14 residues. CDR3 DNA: TGCAGCACCCGGGACAGAAAGATCGGTACTGAAGCTTTCTTT. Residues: CSTRDRKIGTEAFF. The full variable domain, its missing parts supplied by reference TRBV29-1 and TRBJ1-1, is SAVISQKPSRDICQRGTSLTIQCQVDSQVTMMFWYRQQPGQSLTLIATANQGSEATYESGFVIDKFPISRPNLTFSTLTVSNMSPEDSSIYLCSTRDRKIGTEAFFGQGTRLTVV.

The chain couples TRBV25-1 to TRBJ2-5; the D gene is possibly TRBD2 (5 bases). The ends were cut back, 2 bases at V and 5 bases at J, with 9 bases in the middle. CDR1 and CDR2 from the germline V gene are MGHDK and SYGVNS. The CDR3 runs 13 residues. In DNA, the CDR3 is TGTGCCAGCAGTGAAGATTCGGGGGAGACCCAGTACTTC. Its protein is CASSEDSGETQYF.

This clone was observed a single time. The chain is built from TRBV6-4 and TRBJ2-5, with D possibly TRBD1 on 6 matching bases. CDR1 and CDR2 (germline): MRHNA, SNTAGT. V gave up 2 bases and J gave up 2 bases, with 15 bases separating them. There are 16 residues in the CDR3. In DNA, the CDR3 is TGTGCCAGCAGTGACGCTGACAGGAGCCTTCAAGAGACCCAGTACTTC. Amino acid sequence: CASSDADRSLQETQYF.

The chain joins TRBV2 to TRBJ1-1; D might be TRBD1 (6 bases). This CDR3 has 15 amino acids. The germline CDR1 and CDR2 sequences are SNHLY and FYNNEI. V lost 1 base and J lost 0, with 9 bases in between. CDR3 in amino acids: CASSEDAGVNTEAFF. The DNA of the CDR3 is TGTGCCAGCAGTGAAGATGCAGGGGTGAACACTGAAGCTTTCTTT.

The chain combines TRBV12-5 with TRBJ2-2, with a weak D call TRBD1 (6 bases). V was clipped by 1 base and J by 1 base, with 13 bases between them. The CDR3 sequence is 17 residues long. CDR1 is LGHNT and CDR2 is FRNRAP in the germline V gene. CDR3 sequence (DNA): TGTGCTAGTGGTTTGGATCCGGGACACCTGAACACCGGGGAGCTGTTTTTT. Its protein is CASGLDPGHLNTGELFF.

The CDR3 is CASTYGASYLTEAFF. CDR3 coding DNA: TGTGCCAGTACCTATGGAGCCTCCTACCTAACTGAAGCTTTCTTT. This chain links TRBV19 with TRBJ1-1; D is uncertain. Germline V CDR1 and CDR2: LNHDA, SQIVND (reference sequence). This CDR3 is 15 amino acids long. The V end was cut by 7 bases, the J end by 5 bases, with 20 bases between.

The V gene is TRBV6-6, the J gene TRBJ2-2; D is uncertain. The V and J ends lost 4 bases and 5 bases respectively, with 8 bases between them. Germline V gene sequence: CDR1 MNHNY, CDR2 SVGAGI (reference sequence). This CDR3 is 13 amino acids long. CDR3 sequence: CASSFVRTGELFF. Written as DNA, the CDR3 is TGTGCCAGCAGTTTTGTTAGAACCGGGGAGCTGTTTTTT.

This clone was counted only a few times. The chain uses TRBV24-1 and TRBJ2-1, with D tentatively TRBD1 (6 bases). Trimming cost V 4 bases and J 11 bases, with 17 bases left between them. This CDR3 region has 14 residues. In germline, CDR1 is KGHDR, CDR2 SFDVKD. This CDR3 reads CATSDRTGTGKQFF. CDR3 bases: TGTGCCACCAGTGACCGAACAGGGACGGGAAAGCAGTTCTTC.

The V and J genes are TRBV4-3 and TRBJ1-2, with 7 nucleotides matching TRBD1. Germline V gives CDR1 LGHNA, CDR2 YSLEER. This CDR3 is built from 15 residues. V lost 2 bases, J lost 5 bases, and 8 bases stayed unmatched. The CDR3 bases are TGCGCCAGCAGCCAATCGCGACAGGGACAATATGGCTACACCTTC. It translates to CASSQSRQGQYGYTF.

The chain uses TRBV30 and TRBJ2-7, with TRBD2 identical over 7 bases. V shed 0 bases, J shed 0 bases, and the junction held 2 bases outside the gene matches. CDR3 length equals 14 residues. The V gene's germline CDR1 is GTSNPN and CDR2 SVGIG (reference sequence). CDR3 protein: CAWSVGGSSYEQYF. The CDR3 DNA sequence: TGTGCCTGGAGTGTCGGCGGGAGCTCCTACGAGCAGTACTTC.

In DNA, the CDR3 is TGCAGCGCTACCCGACAGGCCAAAAACATTCAGTACTTC. Amino acids: CSATRQAKNIQYF. This chain uses TRBV29-1 with TRBJ2-4; TRBD1 is a possible D gene (5 bases). Germline V lookup: CDR1 SQVTM, CDR2 ANQGSEA. The CDR3 extends over 13 amino acids. Trimming left V 7 bases short and J 1 base short, with 11 bases between.

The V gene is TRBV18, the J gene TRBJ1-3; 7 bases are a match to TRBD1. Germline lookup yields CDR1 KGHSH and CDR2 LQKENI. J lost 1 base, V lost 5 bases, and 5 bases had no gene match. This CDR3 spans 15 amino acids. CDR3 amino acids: CASSDQGQSGNTIYF. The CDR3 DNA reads TGTGCCAGCTCAGACCAGGGACAGTCTGGAAACACCATATATTTT.

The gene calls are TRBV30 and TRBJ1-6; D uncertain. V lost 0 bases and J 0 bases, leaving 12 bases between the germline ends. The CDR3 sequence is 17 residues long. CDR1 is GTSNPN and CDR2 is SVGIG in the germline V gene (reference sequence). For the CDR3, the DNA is TGTGCCTGGAGTGTAAGACGGACTAGCTCCTATAATTCACCCCTCCACTTT. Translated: CAWSVRRTSSYNSPLHF.

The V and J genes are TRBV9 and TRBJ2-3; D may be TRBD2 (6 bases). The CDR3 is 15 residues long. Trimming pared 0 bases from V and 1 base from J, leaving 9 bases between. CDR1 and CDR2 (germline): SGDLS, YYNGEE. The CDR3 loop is CASSVVAERTDTQYF. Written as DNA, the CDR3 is TGTGCCAGCAGCGTAGTAGCGGAGCGCACAGATACGCAGTATTTT.